The 30 T cell receptor beta chains in this list originate from one sample, sequenced in a study of T cell responses to AZD1222 COVID-19 vaccine. Method: immunoSEQ multiplex PCR; TCRdb's copy keeps in-frame clones and lacks some. This sample has 90,000 to 130,000 clones, with 85% to 90% found just once. The input for sequencing was peripheral blood, taken on day 0 of AZD1222 vaccination. The receptors derive from an adult in good health.

This clone was seen just once. This rearrangement joins TRBV9 to TRBJ2-7; the D is unclear. Germline V gene lookup returns CDR1 SGDLS and CDR2 YYNGEE. The V end lost 0 bases, the J end lost 7 bases, and 11 bases lay between the germline ends. CDR3 length: 13 amino acids. The CDR3 DNA sequence: TGTGCCAGCAGCGTAGTAACAGAAGGGGAGCAGTACTTC. This translates into CASSVVTEGEQYF.

The chain uses TRBV6-2 or TRBV6-3 and TRBJ1-2; tentative D call: TRBD1 (6 bases). This CDR3 region has 14 residues. Deletions cut 0 bases from V and 4 bases from J, with 9 bases between. Germline lookup yields CDR1 MNHEY and CDR2 SVGEGT. The CDR3 here is CASSYSAGAYGYTF. Written as DNA, the CDR3 is TGTGCCAGCAGTTACTCGGCAGGGGCCTATGGCTACACCTTC.

The chain employs TRBV6-5 and TRBJ1-2; 7 nucleotides line up with TRBD1. The V and J ends lost 8 bases and 6 bases, in that order; junction bases with no gene match: 9. The CDR3 length is 13 residues. Germline V CDR1 and CDR2: MNHEY, SVGAGI. CDR3 loop: CASRQGGGNGYTF. DNA of the CDR3: TGTGCCAGCCGTCAGGGGGGCGGGAATGGCTACACCTTC.

This clone occurred once. The chain couples TRBV7-9 to TRBJ2-1; TRBD1 might be the D (6 bases). The CDR3 runs 14 residues. The germline V gene has CDR1 SEHNR and CDR2 FQNEAQ (reference sequence). V shed 5 bases and J shed 3 bases, with 11 bases lying between them. This chain's CDR3 is CASSVGHRYNEQFF. DNA for the CDR3: TGTGCCAGCAGCGTGGGACACCGCTACAATGAGCAGTTCTTC.

The J gene is TRBJ2-1, the V gene TRBV5-1, with D perhaps matching TRBD2 (5 bases). The length of the CDR3 is 13 residues. Trimming took 4 bases from V and 5 from J, leaving 10 bases between them. CDR1 is SGHRS, CDR2 YFSETQ, per germline. This CDR3 reads CASSAGLNNEQFF. In DNA, the CDR3 is TGCGCCAGCAGCGCCGGACTTAACAATGAGCAGTTCTTC.

The rearrangement uses TRBV29-1 and TRBJ1-4; the D gene is possibly TRBD1 (6 bases). Germline CDR1 and CDR2: SQVTM and ANQGSEA. V was clipped by 7 bases and J by 4 bases, with 16 bases between them. There are 14 residues in the CDR3. This chain's CDR3 is CSAGRLDSNEKLFF. DNA for the CDR3: TGCAGCGCAGGTCGGTTGGACAGTAATGAAAAACTGTTTTTT.

This clone has more than one count but fewer than ten. The chain combines TRBV7-9 with TRBJ1-1; 7 bases are a match to TRBD1. Germline V gene sequence: CDR1 SEHNR, CDR2 FQNEAQ (reference sequence). The CDR3 has 16 residues. Losses at the gene ends were 0 bases for V and 1 base for J; bases not matched to a gene: 5. CDR3 sequence reads: CASSLAPRQGNTEAFF. Here the CDR3 DNA reads TGTGCCAGCAGCTTAGCGCCGAGACAGGGGAACACTGAAGCTTTCTTT.

The gene calls are TRBV3-1 (or the pseudogene TRBV3-2) and TRBJ2-3; no clear D gene. Germline CDR1 is LGHDT and CDR2 is YNNKEL (reference sequence). The CDR3 is made up of 13 amino acids. The ends were cut back, 6 bases at V and 1 base at J, with 8 bases in the middle. In nucleotides, the CDR3 is TGTGCCAGCAGAATGGCACGCACAGATACGCAGTATTTT. Protein: CASRMARTDTQYF.

The V gene is TRBV6-5, the J gene TRBJ2-7; 10 bases align to TRBD1. The germline CDR1 and CDR2 sequences are MNHEY and SVGAGI. V shed 4 bases, J shed 1 base, and the junction held 4 bases outside the gene matches. This CDR3 region has 15 residues. CDR3 DNA sequence: TGTGCCAGCAGTTCCCCGGGACAGGGGTCCTACGAGCAGTACTTC. The encoded protein is CASSSPGQGSYEQYF.

The chain links TRBV6-5 to TRBJ1-1; 7 nucleotides line up with TRBD1. CDR1 is MNHEY and CDR2 is SVGAGI in the germline V gene. V was pared by 9 bases and J by 3 bases, with 7 bases of the junction left unmatched. The CDR3 has 13 residues. The CDR3 nucleotides are TGTGCCAGTATAAAAGACAGGGACACTGAAGCTTTCTTT. Translating gives CASIKDRDTEAFF.

This clone was seen a few times. The rearrangement joins TRBV4-2 to TRBJ1-1; the match to TRBD1 covers 10 bases. Losses at the gene ends were 6 bases for V and 4 bases for J; bases not matched to a gene: 11. The CDR3 spans 16 residues. From germline, CDR1 is LGHNA and CDR2 YNFKEQ. This CDR3 reads CASSPRQGARVTEAFF. For the CDR3, the DNA is TGTGCCAGCAGTCCACGACAGGGGGCTCGGGTCACTGAAGCTTTCTTT.

This rearrangement joins TRBV11-1 to TRBJ2-7, with unresolved D. CDR3 length: 12 amino acids. Trimming cost V 5 bases and J 9 bases, with 14 bases left between them. Per germline, CDR1 SGHAT and CDR2 FQDESV (reference sequence). For the CDR3, the DNA is TGTGCCAGCAGCCGGGCCCCCTTGGGGCAGTACTTC. Its translation: CASSRAPLGQYF.

The genes are TRBV5-1 and TRBJ2-4, with D tentatively TRBD2 (5 bases). Germline CDR1 is SGHRS and CDR2 is YFSETQ. This CDR3 has 14 residues. Trimming stripped 3 bases from V and 9 bases from J, with 16 bases between. CDR3 loop: CASSSRWESPIQYF. The CDR3 nucleotides read TGCGCCAGCAGCTCGAGGTGGGAGTCCCCCATTCAGTACTTC.

V gene TRBV3-1 (or the pseudogene TRBV3-2) combines with J gene TRBJ2-5; no clear D. In germline, CDR1 is LGHDT, CDR2 YNNKEL (reference sequence). V shed 4 bases and J shed 1 base, with 10 bases lying between them. The CDR3 consists of 14 residues. The CDR3 loop reads CASSRSLGQETQYF. CDR3 in DNA: TGTGCCAGCAGCCGCTCTCTAGGCCAAGAGACCCAGTACTTC.

V is TRBV9 and J is TRBJ1-3, with D perhaps matching TRBD1 (5 bases). Looked up from germline, CDR1 is SGDLS and CDR2 is YYNGEE. The V gene lost 3 bases and the J gene lost 3 bases, with 16 bases spanning the gap. This CDR3 has 16 amino acids. CDR3 nucleotide sequence: TGTGCCAGCAGCGGTGCCGGGACTACGATTGGAAACACCATATATTTT. Translating it yields CASSGAGTTIGNTIYF.

This chain uses TRBV6-5 with TRBJ2-2; D is ambiguous. Trimming left V 6 bases short and J 5 bases short, with 7 bases between. The germline V gene encodes CDR1 MNHEY and CDR2 SVGAGI. The CDR3 is 12 amino acids. DNA of the CDR3: TGTGCCAGCAGACCTAGGACCGGGGAGCTGTTTTTT. This translates into CASRPRTGELFF.

Only one count was recorded for this clone. The chain recombines TRBV20-1 with TRBJ1-6; 8 bases align to TRBD1. Germline values: CDR1 DFQATT, CDR2 SNEGSKA (reference sequence). The CDR3 is 16 amino acids. V shed 6 bases and J 5 bases; nucleotides not matched to a gene: 12. Written as DNA, the CDR3 is TGCAGTGCCAGTCTATTCTCGACAGGGGATAATTCACCCCTCCACTTT. It translates to CSASLFSTGDNSPLHF.

The V call is TRBV7-9, the J call TRBJ1-2, with 8 bases lining up with TRBD1. V dropped 0 bases and J dropped 8; count of bases not matched to a gene: 5. The CDR3 runs to 14 residues. Germline CDR1 SEHNR, CDR2 FQNEAQ (reference sequence). This CDR3 reads CASSLAVDRGGYTF. The CDR3 region has the DNA TGTGCCAGCAGCTTAGCCGTTGACAGGGGCGGCTACACCTTC.

The V gene is TRBV19, the J gene TRBJ1-6; 7 nucleotides align to TRBD1. The germline V gene encodes CDR1 LNHDA and CDR2 SQIVND (reference sequence). V dropped 4 bases and J dropped 5; count of bases not matched to a gene: 5. The CDR3 is 15 amino acids. CDR3 nucleotide sequence: TGTGCCAGTAGTACAAACAGGGGCAATAATTCACCCCTCCACTTT. This encodes CASSTNRGNNSPLHF.

This chain joins TRBV7-2 and TRBJ1-1; D uncertain. The CDR3 length is 15 residues. Trimming left V 2 bases short and J 7 bases short, with 17 bases between. Germline CDR1 reads SGHTA; CDR2 reads FQGNSA. The CDR3 DNA reads TGTGCCAGCAGCTTATTTTTCCGGGCCGGAGGTGAAGCTTTCTTT. Its translation: CASSLFFRAGGEAFF.

The gene calls are TRBV19 and TRBJ1-6; 9 bases fit TRBD1. J gave up 10 bases and V 3 bases, and 10 bases lay outside the gene matches. The germline gives CDR1 LNHDA, CDR2 SQIVND (reference sequence). The CDR3 is made up of 16 amino acids. This CDR3 reads CASSIRTGVRGSPLHF. Written as DNA, the CDR3 is TGTGCCAGTAGTATCCGGACAGGGGTGAGAGGATCACCCCTCCACTTT.

This chain links TRBV28 with TRBJ1-1, with D maybe TRBD1 (5 bases). The V end lost 4 bases, the J end lost 9 bases, and 9 bases lay between the germline ends. This CDR3 contains 11 residues. Looked up from germline, CDR1 is MDHEN and CDR2 is SYDVKM. The CDR3 is CASSYGAQAFF. CDR3 sequence (DNA): TGTGCCAGCAGTTACGGGGCTCAAGCTTTCTTT.

Notes on this clone: An end of the junction differs from the germline gene, which may be a read error. The CDR3 loop is CASSPLPDREHIF. Here the CDR3 DNA reads TGTGCCAGTAGTCCTCTTCCGGACAGGGAACATATCTTC. The chain has TRBV19 and TRBJ1-2; 8 bases fit TRBD1. The CDR3 consists of 13 residues. CDR1 and CDR2 (germline): LNHDA, SQIVND (reference sequence).

This clone was counted between two and nine times. This chain joins TRBV5-4 and TRBJ1-2; 10 bases fit TRBD1. The CDR3 has 14 residues. After removal of 3 bases from V and 7 bases from J, the junction contained 6 bases not matched to a gene. In germline, CDR1 is SGHNT, CDR2 YYREEE (reference sequence). This chain's CDR3 is CASSSGGQGFGYTF. CDR3 DNA: TGTGCCAGCAGCTCCGGGGGACAGGGGTTTGGCTACACCTTC.

The J gene is TRBJ2-5, the V gene TRBV3-1 (or the pseudogene TRBV3-2); D is undetermined. The CDR3 contains 15 residues. Germline V gene data show CDR1 as LGHDT and CDR2 as YNNKEL (reference sequence). Trimming left V 2 bases short and J 4 bases short, with 14 bases between. The CDR3 spells CASSQLSNKGETQYF. CDR3 in DNA: TGTGCCAGCAGCCAATTAAGCAACAAGGGAGAGACCCAGTACTTC.

The V call is TRBV19, the J call TRBJ2-3; 11 nucleotides align to TRBD2. The V gene's germline CDR1 is LNHDA and CDR2 SQIVND (reference sequence). The CDR3 is 15 amino acids. V trimming: 9 bases; J trimming: 2 bases; junction bases outside the gene matches: 7. DNA for the CDR3: TGTGCCAGCGATACTAGCGGGGGTTACACAGATACGCAGTATTTT. This translates into CASDTSGGYTDTQYF. The variable domain in full, with the rest retrieved from reference TRBV19 and TRBJ2-3, is DGGITQSPKYLFRKEGQNVTLSCEQNLNHDAMYWYRQDPGQGLRLIYYSQIVNDFQKGDIAEGYSVSREKKESFPLTVTSAQKNPTAFYLCASDTSGGYTDTQYFGPGTRLTVL.

The chain carries TRBV6-2 or TRBV6-3 and TRBJ2-1; D remains unclear. Trimming removed 5 bases from V and 3 bases from J, with 5 bases in between. The CDR3 is 12 amino acids. Germline CDR1 reads MNHEY; CDR2 reads SVGEGT. The CDR3 here is CASSRVYNEQFF. The CDR3 coding sequence is TGTGCCAGCAGTAGAGTCTACAATGAGCAGTTCTTC.

CDR3 sequence (DNA): TGTGCCAGTAGTATAGCGGCGGGCGGAAACACTGAAGCTTTCTTT. Its translation: CASSIAAGGNTEAFF. The chain is built from TRBV19 and TRBJ1-1, with D uncertain. Between the trimmed V and J ends, which lost 1 base and 2 bases, there was a span of 11 bases. Per germline, CDR1 LNHDA and CDR2 SQIVND (reference sequence). The length of the CDR3 is 15 residues.

This clone was recorded a few times. This chain links TRBV5-1 with TRBJ2-5; D is possibly TRBD2 (5 bases). Germline assignment: CDR1 SGHRS and CDR2 YFSETQ. This CDR3 region has 16 residues. The V gene lost 4 bases and the J gene lost 2 bases, with 18 bases spanning the gap. The DNA of the CDR3 is TGCGCCAGCAGCCTCGGACTTTCTGGGGATCAAGAGACCCAGTACTTC. It codes for CASSLGLSGDQETQYF.

V usage is TRBV6-4 and J usage is TRBJ2-5, with 11 bases fitting TRBD2. The CDR3 consists of 15 residues. Per the germline V gene, CDR1 is MRHNA and CDR2 is SNTAGT. The trim removed 6 bases at V and 1 base at J, leaving 4 bases unmatched. DNA of the CDR3: TGTGCCAGCAGCCCTAGCGGGGGGACCCAAGAGACCCAGTACTTC. This codes for CASSPSGGTQETQYF.